This entry is about one TCR beta chain. Trimming pared 6 bases from V and 0 bases from J, leaving 11 bases between. This CDR3 contains 14 residues. CDR1 MNHEY and CDR2 SVGAGI come from the germline V gene. Repertoires were generated with immunoSEQ multiplex PCR, while TCRdb's copy carries only in-frame clones and drops some. Here the sample spans tens of thousands of clones, about 83% being singletons. The source of the sample is a study of T cell responses to AZD1222 COVID-19 vaccine. Study background: Pooled samples include second doses given at about 4 or 12 weeks.

The V gene is TRBV6-5, the J gene TRBJ2-5; D possibly corresponds to TRBD2 (6 bases). The specimen was peripheral blood, collected on day 0 of AZD1222 vaccination. The receptor's source is an adult in good health. CDR3 amino acids: CASSSWGDQETQYF. The CDR3, as DNA: TGTGCCAGCAGCTCGTGGGGGGACCAAGAGACCCAGTACTTC.